The 8 T cell receptor beta chains below all came from one sample that was sequenced in a study of T cell responses to AZD1222 COVID-19 vaccine. Data came from immunoSEQ multiplex PCR; TCRdb stores just in-frame clones and leaves some out. Among roughly 160,000 clones listed, about 91% were seen once. The material was peripheral blood, obtained on day 0 of AZD1222 vaccination. The receptors were gathered from an adult in good health.

The chain uses TRBV7-2 and TRBJ2-7; 9 bases align to TRBD1. Germline CDR1 SGHTA, CDR2 FQGNSA. V lost 0 bases to trimming and J lost 4 bases; unmatched junction nucleotides: 4. The CDR3 covers 15 residues. CDR3 residues: CASSLAPGQGYEQYF. The CDR3 coding sequence is TGTGCCAGCAGCTTAGCGCCGGGACAGGGATACGAGCAGTACTTC. Complete variable domain (other parts from reference TRBV7-2 and TRBJ2-7): GAGVSQSPSNKVTEKGKDVELRCDPISGHTALYWYRQSLGQGLEFLIYFQGNSAPDKSGLPSDRFSAERTGGSVSTLTIQRTQQEDSAVYLCASSLAPGQGYEQYFGPGTRLTVT.

The chain joins TRBV4-3 to TRBJ1-4, with 8 bases aligning to TRBD1. Germline-derived CDR1 and CDR2 are LGHNA and YSLEER. V trimming: 0 bases; J trimming: 7 bases; junction bases outside the gene matches: 7. The CDR3 is 16 amino acids. For the CDR3, the DNA is TGCGCCAGCAGCCAAGAGTCAGGGGGCGTTGGTGAAAAACTGTTTTTT. It specifies CASSQESGGVGEKLFF.

This chain joins TRBV27 and TRBJ1-5; D is undetermined. The CDR3 runs 13 residues. V lost 3 bases and J lost 7, with 10 bases in between. The germline V gene has CDR1 MNHEY and CDR2 SMNVEV (reference sequence). The CDR3 sequence: CASSFSVRQPQHF. CDR3 bases: TGTGCCAGCAGTTTTTCGGTACGCCAGCCCCAGCATTTT.

CDR3 region: CSAYHVTEAFF. In nucleotides, the CDR3 is TGCAGCGCCTATCATGTCACTGAAGCTTTCTTT. This sequence joins TRBV29-1 and TRBJ1-1; unclear D gene. The CDR3 length is 11 residues. Trimming stripped 7 bases from V and 4 bases from J, with 10 bases between. CDR1 and CDR2 from the germline V gene are SQVTM and ANQGSEA.

The J gene is TRBJ2-3, the V gene TRBV5-5; D not certain. This CDR3 contains 17 residues. CDR1 and CDR2 from the germline V gene are SGHKS and YYEKEE (reference sequence). Trimming cost V 0 bases and J 1 base, with 15 bases left between them. The chain's CDR3 is CASSLAALGIGTDTQYF. The CDR3 DNA sequence: TGTGCCAGCAGCTTGGCCGCTCTAGGGATCGGCACAGATACGCAGTATTTT.

With regard to this clone: In the same sample, other DNA sequences code for this CDR3. This chain links TRBV12-3 or TRBV12-4 with TRBJ2-3; the D gene is possibly TRBD2 (5 bases). V was trimmed by 1 base and J by 6 bases, leaving 5 bases between them. There are 12 residues in the CDR3. The CDR3 spells CASSLGGDTQYF. For the CDR3, the DNA is TGTGCCAGCAGTTTAGGCGGGGATACGCAGTATTTT.

This clone was found once. The rearrangement joins TRBV30 to TRBJ1-1, with D tentatively TRBD1 (5 bases). V lost 0 bases and J 0 bases, leaving 8 bases between the germline ends. CDR1 is GTSNPN and CDR2 is SVGIG in the germline V gene (reference sequence). CDR3 size: 14 residues. The CDR3 sequence: CAWSVGVLNTEAFF. The CDR3 region has the DNA TGTGCCTGGAGTGTAGGGGTATTGAACACTGAAGCTTTCTTT.

The chain carries TRBV18 and TRBJ2-2; 11 nucleotides agree with TRBD2. V lost 1 base and J lost 0; bases outside the gene matches: 4. CDR3 length: 18 residues. CDR1 is KGHSH, CDR2 LQKENI, per germline. The CDR3 sequence: CASSPRLAGGANTGELFF. The CDR3 nucleotides are TGTGCCAGCTCACCACGCCTAGCGGGGGGAGCGAACACCGGGGAGCTGTTTTTT.